The T cell receptor beta chain described here comes from a study of T cells in Graves' hyperthyroidism and ophthalmopathy. RNA transcripts served as the template for amplifying TCR beta CDR3 regions. The TCR CDR3 first-round RT-PCR relied on the HTBI primer set. TCRdb re-analysed the multiplex PCR reads in MiXCR, keeping a single row per CDR3 protein. The sample has a few hundred thousand distinct CDR3 sequences, approximately 14% seen once; the top ten hold under 7.5%. The sequencing input was blood. This sequence originates from a woman in her twenties or thirties with Graves' hyperthyroidism.

CDR3 in DNA: TGTGCCAGCAGTAACCGGGACTGGTACGGGGAGCAGTTCTTC. Amino acid sequence: CASSNRDWYGEQFF. The chain is built from TRBV6-2 or TRBV6-3 and TRBJ2-1; weak D call: TRBD2 (6 bases). V lost 5 bases to trimming and J lost 10 bases, with 18 bases between them. The CDR3 totals 14 residues. Germline CDR1 is MNHEY and CDR2 is SVGEGT.